This entry describes one T cell receptor beta chain. This clonotype is deemed medium-sized (0.01 to 0.1%). It has no known antigen specificity. No much larger clonotype is one base removed from it; base qualities were not supplied. V loses 1 base at its end and J loses 0 bases; junction bases beyond the gene matches: 13. The CDR3 measures 19 amino acids from cysteine to phenylalanine. The CDR3 DNA has 57 bases and is translated from base 1. For CDR1 and CDR2, the germline V gene lists LGHNA and YSLEER. The data derive from a study (dated by TCRdb to the early 2010s). The sample was run on an Illumina Genome Analyzer IIx. TCRdb reworked the public reads: Q25 trimming with fastp, MiXCR clone assembly, productive beta chains retained. Rows matching on CDR3 protein sequence are summarized as one entry with the most common DNA and genes. Here the sample has about 15,000 distinct CDR3 sequences; around 35% occur a single time. Of the sample, more than 15% is held by the ten largest clones.

The TCR sequence derives from a human donor. Sequencing input: blood. This chain is built from TRBV4-3 and TRBJ2-3; the central 7 bases match TRBD2. Here the CDR3 is given as CASSQVPLAGGSSTDTQYF. The DNA sequence follows: TGCGCCAGCAGCCAAGTTCCTCTCGCGGGCGGGAGTAGCACAGATACGCAGTATTTT.